The 10 T cell receptor beta chains below all came from one sample that was sequenced in a study of vaccination and CD4 T cells after COVID-19 (dated by TCRdb to between 2022 and 2023). Their recognized antigens are unknown. This specimen's treatment or condition label, interpreted: approximately 9-day PBMC culture with coronavirus spike peptide pools or control peptides (ViraFEST assay). The protocol used for the library was PCR. TCRdb lists the instrument as Illumina iSeq 100. DNA from cultured CD4+ T cells was subjected to TCR sequencing with the Oncomine TCR Beta short-read assay at the Johns Hopkins FTIC core. TCRdb ran its own pipeline on the public reads, namely fastp trimming at Q25 and MiXCR clone calling, and kept in-frame beta chains. Every CDR3 protein is listed once, alongside the most common genes and DNA of its rows. This sample gives 15,000 or so distinct CDR3 sequences in total; over 45% of them show up just once. The ten most abundant clones make up 15% to 20% of the sample.

The sample consisted of CD4+ T cells from blood, cultured in vitro, taken before SARS-CoV-2 vaccination. Source of these receptors: a human donor who had recovered from COVID-19.

This clonotype has a handful of counts. The gene calls are TRBV30 and TRBJ1-5; tentative D call: TRBD1 (5 bases). CDR1 and CDR2 from the germline V gene are GTSNPN and SVGIG (reference sequence). Trimming left V 1 base short and J 4 bases short, with 8 bases between. The CDR3 is 13 residues long. The CDR3 DNA reads as TGTGCCTGGAGTGGACAGCGTAATCAGCCCCAGCATTTT. Translated: CAWSGQRNQPQHF.

V gene TRBV19 combines with J gene TRBJ2-5, with TRBD2 identical over 9 bases. The CDR3 totals 16 residues. Germline loops: CDR1 LNHDA, CDR2 SQIVND (reference sequence). Trimming cost V 8 bases and J 5 bases; bases outside gene matches: 15. CDR3 loop: CASGRGLALRGETQYF. Here the CDR3 DNA reads TGTGCCAGTGGCCGTGGACTAGCGTTAAGAGGGGAGACCCAGTACTTC.

V gene TRBV20-1 combines with J gene TRBJ2-3, with D perhaps matching TRBD1 or TRBD2 (5 bases each). CDR1 DFQATT and CDR2 SNEGSKA come from the germline V gene (reference sequence). V shed 7 bases and J shed 1 base, with 9 bases lying between them. The CDR3 length is 12 residues. CDR3 DNA: TGCAGTGTTGGGGGTGGCACAGATACGCAGTATTTT. Translating it yields CSVGGGTDTQYF.

This clonotype has just a few counts. This chain joins TRBV2 and TRBJ2-5, with TRBD2 identical over 7 bases. This CDR3 has 15 amino acids. V trimming: 7 bases; J trimming: 1 base; junction bases outside the gene matches: 9. In germline, CDR1 is SNHLY, CDR2 FYNNEI. CDR3 residues: CASNERDGPQETQYF. CDR3 coding DNA: TGTGCCAGCAACGAGCGGGATGGACCCCAAGAGACCCAGTACTTC.

This clonotype was detected only a few times. The V gene is TRBV24-1, the J gene TRBJ1-5; D not resolved. The V gene's germline CDR1 is KGHDR and CDR2 SFDVKD. This CDR3 contains 14 residues. The ends were cut back, 4 bases at V and 5 bases at J, with 11 bases in the middle. The CDR3: CATSERRFDQPQHF. The CDR3 nucleotides read TGTGCCACCAGTGAGAGGCGGTTCGATCAGCCCCAGCATTTT.

The genes are TRBV19 and TRBJ1-4; weak D call: TRBD1 (5 bases). Germline loops: CDR1 LNHDA, CDR2 SQIVND (reference sequence). The CDR3 contains 13 residues. V lost 5 bases, J lost 8 bases, and 12 bases lay in between. Here the CDR3 DNA reads TGTGCCAGTAGTCGTTGGGGGGACGAAAAACTGTTTTTT. It translates to CASSRWGDEKLFF.

The chain employs TRBV7-8 and TRBJ1-2, with D uncertain. Germline V gene data show CDR1 as SGHVS and CDR2 as FQNEAQ. The V end lost 1 base, the J end lost 3 bases, and 9 bases lay between the germline ends. The CDR3 sequence is 14 residues long. The CDR3 nucleotides are TGTGCCAGCAGCTTAGAGCGGTTGGACTATGGCTACACCTTC. Amino acids: CASSLERLDYGYTF. The full variable domain, in which reference TRBV7-8 and TRBJ1-2 provide the parts outside the CDR3, is GAGVSQSPRYKVAKRGQDVALRCDPISGHVSLFWYQQALGQGPEFLTYFQNEAQLDKSGLPSDRFFAERPEGSVSTLKIQRTQQEDSAVYLCASSLERLDYGYTFGSGTRLTVV.

This clonotype has a handful of counts. The J gene is TRBJ1-2, the V gene TRBV6-1, with unresolved D. V lost 2 bases and J 8 bases, leaving 3 bases between the germline ends. The CDR3 consists of 10 residues. In germline, CDR1 is MNHNS, CDR2 SASEGT. This CDR3 reads CASSERGYTF. In nucleotides, the CDR3 is TGTGCCAGCAGTGAACGAGGCTACACCTTC.

This clonotype is medium-sized by share. The chain links TRBV10-2 to TRBJ2-1; 7 bases line up with TRBD1. This CDR3 is 15 amino acids long. With V trimmed by 1 base and J by 4 bases, 4 bases remained unmatched. CDR1 WSHSY and CDR2 SAAADI come from the germline V gene. The CDR3 nucleotides are TGCGCCAGCAGTGAGTTCGACAGGGTATACAATGAGCAGTTCTTC. Residues: CASSEFDRVYNEQFF.

The chain is built from TRBV6-5 and TRBJ2-7; 7 bases are a match to TRBD1. The CDR3 runs 15 residues. V shed 0 bases and J 3 bases; nucleotides not matched to a gene: 5. Germline assignment: CDR1 MNHEY and CDR2 SVGAGI. The CDR3 reads CASSYSSQGVYEQYF. Here the CDR3 DNA reads TGTGCCAGCAGTTACTCGTCCCAGGGGGTCTACGAGCAGTACTTC.